This T cell receptor beta chain was documented in a study of blood T cell repertoires in COVID-19. Study information: COVID-19 samples collected from the United States, Italy and Spain covered acute and convalescent phases. PBMCs, B-cell-depleted T cells, or T cells provided the cDNA or gDNA that made up the material.

In the source study's methods: Counts of nucleated cells, estimated from reference gene primer amplification, were obtained. TCRdb's copy holds only in-frame clones and misses some; the assay was immunoSEQ multiplex PCR. From that table come the V and J calls and clone size; the DNA was used to work out D and trimming. The sample includes roughly 120,000 clones, roughly 80% of them seen just once. The V gene end was trimmed by 5 bases and the J gene end by 3 bases; junction bases not matched to a gene: 11. The CDR3 covers 16 residues. CDR1 MGHRA and CDR2 YSYEKL come from the germline V gene. The V and J genes are TRBV4-1 and TRBJ2-7; 9 bases fit TRBD1. The sample was peripheral blood. The sequence was collected from a man between 65 and 79 years old with acute or convalescent COVID-19. CDR3 nucleotides: TGCGCCAGCAGCGCCCACGGGACAGGGAGAAACTACGAGCAGTACTTC. Protein sequence: CASSAHGTGRNYEQYF.